The source of this TCR beta chain is a study of T-cell memory formation after mild COVID-19. For the study at large: TCR clusters mostly belonged to single donors.

TCRdb re-derived calls from the 5' RACE reads in MiXCR, one entry per CDR3 protein. The sample lists approximately 480,000 distinct CDR3 sequences; about 20% were seen once. Study-wide findings and caveats: There was no confirmation that second-wave clones peaking on day 37 were SARS-CoV-2 specific. The pre-infection memory compartment contained some responding clones, suggesting cross-reactive memory joined. Contracting clones from day 15 to 85 showed balanced CD4/CD8; later expanders favored CD4+.

A few counts support this clonotype. Antigen specificity is unknown. CDR3 length equals 13 residues. In germline, CDR1 is LGHNA, CDR2 YNFKEQ. Unmatched junction bases numbered 0, after V lost 1 base and J lost 5 bases. The genes are TRBV4-2 and TRBJ2-7; 9 bases map to TRBD1. This receptor was obtained from an adult woman who had mild COVID-19 (a few samples of this study predate the infection). Cell type and time point are not known. Sequenced sample: PBMCs or a T cell subset sorted from them (not recorded which). For the CDR3, the DNA is TGTGCCAGCAGCCAAGGGACAGGGGACGAGCAGTACTTC. This gives the protein CASSQGTGDEQYF.